This TCR beta chain was recorded in a study of T cells in Graves' hyperthyroidism and ophthalmopathy. There are a few counts of this clonotype. Germline CDR1 SGHRS, CDR2 YFSETQ. The CDR3 loop spans 15 amino acids. Trimming shortened V by 4 bases and J by 3 bases, and 16 bases separated the two germline ends. The investigators amplified TCR beta CDR3 regions from RNA transcripts. HTBI primers were the set used in a first-round RT-PCR of the TCR CDR3. MiXCR, run by TCRdb on the multiplex PCR reads, gives a single entry per CDR3 protein. The data hold roughly 500,000 distinct CDR3 sequences, with about 46% observed a single time.

The source of this sequence is an adult woman with Graves' disease, either hyperthyroidism or ophthalmopathy (not recorded which). Specimen: peripheral blood or thyroid tissue (not recorded which). V is TRBV5-1 and J is TRBJ1-1; D not certain. CDR3 nucleotides: TGCGCCAGCAGCGTAAGGAGCGGGTCGGACACTGAAGCTTTCTTT. As protein: CASSVRSGSDTEAFF.